Listed here are 14 T cell receptor beta chains from one sample, sequenced in a study of cytomegalovirus exposure and HLA in healthy donors. PCR primers comprised 60 Vbeta and 13 Jbeta primers. Profiling relied on immunoSEQ multiplex PCR, and the TCRdb table lists in-frame clones only, not all of them. The sample shows 95,000 to 120,000 clones, about 61% of them seen only once. Sequencing was done on a sample of PBMCs. The receptors originated from a man between 18 and 35 years old in good health and CMV-seropositive.

The rearrangement joins TRBV6-5 to TRBJ1-2; 8 bases match TRBD1. V shed 6 bases and J 8 bases; nucleotides not matched to a gene: 14. CDR3 length equals 15 residues. Germline loops: CDR1 MNHEY, CDR2 SVGAGI. CDR3 coding DNA: TGTGCCAGCAGCCCGCCCCTCGACAGGGGCGTGGGCTACACCTTC. This translates into CASSPPLDRGVGYTF.

The chain uses TRBV7-3 and TRBJ2-1; 10 nucleotides match TRBD1. Germline lookup yields CDR1 SGHTA and CDR2 FQGTGA. V lost 3 bases and J lost 8; bases outside the gene matches: 7. CDR3 length equals 15 residues. CDR3 sequence reads: CASSLGTGVRDEQFF. In DNA, the CDR3 is TGTGCCAGCAGCTTGGGGACAGGGGTTAGGGATGAGCAGTTCTTC.

The chain employs TRBV5-1 and TRBJ1-2; TRBD1 is a possible D gene (5 bases). V was clipped by 0 bases and J by 7 bases, with 7 bases between them. Germline V lookup: CDR1 SGHRS, CDR2 YFSETQ. The CDR3 loop spans 12 amino acids. CDR3 in DNA: TGCGCCAGCAGCTTGGGGACATCTGGCTACACCTTC. As protein: CASSLGTSGYTF.

The chain links TRBV2 to TRBJ2-7; no reliable D call. The CDR3 extends over 12 amino acids. Germline V gene data show CDR1 as SNHLY and CDR2 as FYNNEI. Trimming cost V 7 bases and J 9 bases, with 16 bases left between them. The CDR3 here is CASNLINSGQYV. The CDR3 nucleotides are TGTGCCAGCAACCTGATTAACAGTGGGCAGTACGTC.

The rearrangement links TRBV5-1 to TRBJ2-7, with 9 bases matching TRBD1. CDR1 is SGHRS, CDR2 YFSETQ, per germline. After removal of 2 bases from V and 0 bases from J, the junction contained 3 bases not matched to a gene. The CDR3 contains 15 residues. This CDR3 reads CASSLQGASSYEQYF. The CDR3 DNA is TGCGCCAGCAGCTTACAGGGGGCGAGCTCCTACGAGCAGTACTTC.

This clone was detected a few times. This chain connects TRBV2 to TRBJ2-7; no firm D call. Trimming removed 1 base from V and 8 bases from J, with 9 bases in between. The CDR3 has 12 amino acids. Germline V CDR1 and CDR2: SNHLY, FYNNEI. The CDR3 here is CASSEDSLKQYF. The CDR3 coding sequence is TGTGCCAGCAGTGAAGATAGCCTTAAGCAGTACTTC.

For this clone: The sample carries other DNA sequences with the same CDR3. V gene TRBV5-6 combines with J gene TRBJ2-3; TRBD2 is a possible D gene (6 bases). Germline V lookup: CDR1 SGHDT, CDR2 YYEEEE. This CDR3 is built from 15 residues. V was clipped by 0 bases and J by 1 base, with 9 bases between them. The CDR3 DNA is TGTGCCAGCAGCTTGGGGGGCGGGGGCACAGATACGCAGTATTTT. Its protein product is CASSLGGGGTDTQYF.

The chain recombines TRBV29-1 with TRBJ2-1, with TRBD1 matching 9 bases. The CDR3 consists of 14 residues. Germline lookup yields CDR1 SQVTM and CDR2 ANQGSEA. Trimming at V came to 7 bases and at J to 2 bases, leaving 6 bases not matched to a gene. This CDR3 is CSADRGVTYNEQFF. The CDR3 DNA reads as TGCAGCGCGGACAGGGGAGTTACCTACAATGAGCAGTTCTTC.

This chain connects TRBV25-1 to TRBJ2-2, with 8 positions matching TRBD1. Germline CDR1 MGHDK, CDR2 SYGVNS. The trim removed 3 bases at V and 9 bases at J, leaving 18 bases unmatched. There are 18 residues in the CDR3. The CDR3 loop is CASSDGQGRDFPPWELFF. The CDR3 nucleotides are TGTGCCAGCAGTGACGGACAGGGAAGGGATTTCCCCCCCTGGGAGCTGTTTTTT.

The chain combines TRBV18 with TRBJ1-1; D call uncertain. The CDR3 consists of 11 residues. V was pared by 3 bases and J by 12 bases, with 11 bases between. Germline V lookup: CDR1 KGHSH, CDR2 LQKENI. CDR3 sequence reads: CASSPIGMPFF. The CDR3 nucleotides are TGTGCCAGCTCACCGATCGGGATGCCTTTCTTT.

The chain uses TRBV10-3 and TRBJ1-3; 7 bases match TRBD1. Germline V gene lookup returns CDR1 ENHRY and CDR2 SYGVKD. The CDR3 consists of 17 residues. J gave up 0 bases and V 5 bases, and 10 bases lay outside the gene matches. In nucleotides, the CDR3 is TGTGCCATCAGTTCCAGACCCGGGACAGACTCTGGAAACACCATATATTTT. It yields the protein CAISSRPGTDSGNTIYF.

The chain uses TRBV5-6 and TRBJ1-6, with 7 bases aligning to TRBD1. Germline CDR1 and CDR2: SGHDT and YYEEEE. J lost 1 base, V lost 3 bases, and 7 bases had no gene match. CDR3 size: 17 residues. The chain's CDR3 is CASSSRDSVSYNSPLHF. The CDR3 coding sequence is TGTGCCAGCAGCTCGCGGGACAGCGTATCCTATAATTCACCCCTCCACTTT.

This clone has only a few counts. The V gene is TRBV5-1, the J gene TRBJ2-5, with D perhaps matching TRBD2 (7 bases). This CDR3 comprises 16 residues. From germline, CDR1 is SGHRS and CDR2 YFSETQ. Deletions cut 2 bases from V and 1 base from J, with 15 bases between. The CDR3 region has the DNA TGCGCCAGCAGCTTCGGACTAGGGGGTATCCAAGAGACCCAGTACTTC. Residues: CASSFGLGGIQETQYF.

The J gene is TRBJ2-5, the V gene TRBV5-4, with 7 bases aligning to TRBD1. Trimming took 6 bases from V and 5 from J; bases not matched to a gene: 7. This CDR3 has 13 amino acids. From germline, CDR1 is SGHNT and CDR2 YYREEE (reference sequence). The CDR3 region is CASTAGGRETQYF. The CDR3 bases are TGTGCCAGCACCGCAGGGGGTAGGGAGACCCAGTACTTC.